A single sample gave rise to the 27 T cell receptor beta chains below, sequenced in a study of T cells in Graves' hyperthyroidism and ophthalmopathy. The investigators amplified TCR beta CDR3 regions from RNA transcripts. With the HTBI primer set, the TCR CDR3 went through a first round of RT-PCR. TCRdb redid the calling of the multiplex PCR reads with MiXCR, one entry per CDR3 protein. The table includes about 400,000 distinct CDR3 sequences, approximately 14% detected once. Sequencing was carried out using blood. These receptors were collected from a woman between 18 and 30 years old with Graves' hyperthyroidism.

Note on this clonotype: This sequence may be a read error, since a much larger clone differs from it by one base. The V call is TRBV12-3 or TRBV12-4, the J call TRBJ2-5; 7 bases map to TRBD2. CDR3 length equals 12 residues. Here the CDR3 reads CASREAQETQCF. CDR3 DNA: TGTGCCAGCCGGGAGGCCCAAGAGACCCAGTGCTTC.

This clonotype was seen repeatedly, ten times or more. The rearrangement links TRBV6-1 to TRBJ1-1; no clear D gene. The V end lost 6 bases, the J end lost 7 bases, and 12 bases lay between the germline ends. Germline loops: CDR1 MNHNS, CDR2 SASEGT. The CDR3 is 12 residues long. The CDR3 spells CASSHTPGEAFF. DNA of the CDR3: TGTGCCAGCAGCCATACGCCGGGTGAAGCTTTCTTT.

This clonotype occurred many times. The rearrangement links TRBV7-9 to TRBJ2-1, with 8 bases aligning to TRBD2. This CDR3 is built from 17 residues. Germline V gene lookup returns CDR1 SEHNR and CDR2 FQNEAQ (reference sequence). Unmatched junction bases numbered 9, after V lost 5 bases and J lost 0 bases. CDR3 in amino acids: CASSRSSGPSSYNEQFF. The CDR3 DNA sequence: TGTGCCAGCAGCCGATCTAGCGGGCCGTCCTCCTACAATGAGCAGTTCTTC.

This clonotype was detected ten times or more. The chain links TRBV30 to TRBJ1-1; tentatively, D is TRBD1 (6 bases). Germline lookup yields CDR1 GTSNPN and CDR2 SVGIG (reference sequence). Trimming pared 0 bases from V and 6 bases from J, leaving 14 bases between. The CDR3 has 14 amino acids. The CDR3 sequence is CAWSVGGAEAEAFF. The CDR3 nucleotides are TGTGCCTGGAGTGTAGGGGGGGCGGAGGCTGAAGCTTTCTTT.

This clonotype was counted a few times. This chain uses TRBV7-3 with TRBJ2-7, with 7 bases identical to TRBD1. Per germline, CDR1 SGHTA and CDR2 FQGTGA. V lost 5 bases and J lost 3; bases outside the gene matches: 13. The CDR3 spans 16 residues. The CDR3 sequence: CASSPTGTSGRYEQYF. DNA of the CDR3: TGTGCCAGCAGCCCGACAGGGACGAGTGGGCGCTACGAGCAGTACTTC. The full variable domain, its missing parts supplied by reference TRBV7-3 and TRBJ2-7, is GAGVSQTPSNKVTEKGKYVELRCDPISGHTALYWYRQSLGQGPEFLIYFQGTGAADDSGLPNDRFFAVRPEGSVSTLKIQRTERGDSAVYLCASSPTGTSGRYEQYFGPGTRLTVT.

This clonotype was observed a few times. The V gene is TRBV9, the J gene TRBJ2-1, with unresolved D. The germline V gene has CDR1 SGDLS and CDR2 YYNGEE. V was cut by 0 bases and J by 11 bases, with 15 bases left in between. The CDR3 runs 14 residues. CDR3 amino acids: CASSVEGTTSQQFF. CDR3 nucleotide sequence: TGTGCCAGCAGCGTAGAAGGAACAACCTCCCAGCAGTTCTTC. The whole variable domain, filled in from reference TRBV9 and TRBJ2-1, reads DSGVTQTPKHLITATGQRVTLRCSPRSGDLSVYWYQQSLDQGLQFLIQYYNGEERAKGNILERFSAQQFPDLHSELNLSSLELGDSALYFCASSVEGTTSQQFFGPGTRLTVL.

This clonotype came up many times. This chain connects TRBV11-2 to TRBJ1-1; tentatively, D is TRBD1 (5 bases). V lost 1 base and J lost 1, with 10 bases in between. The germline V gene has CDR1 SGHAT and CDR2 FQNNGV. The CDR3 runs 15 residues. The CDR3 sequence: CASSLGRGSNTEAFF. Written as DNA, the CDR3 is TGTGCCAGCAGCTTAGGCCGGGGCTCGAACACTGAAGCTTTCTTT. Using reference TRBV11-2 and TRBJ1-1 for the parts outside the CDR3, the full variable domain is EAGVAQSPRYKIIEKRQSVAFWCNPISGHATLYWYQQILGQGPKLLIQFQNNGVVDDSQLPKDRFSAERLKGVDSTLKIQPAKLEDSAVYLCASSLGRGSNTEAFFGQGTRLTVV.

The rearrangement uses TRBV20-1 and TRBJ2-3, with TRBD2 matching over 13 bases. The CDR3 covers 18 residues. Germline lookup yields CDR1 DFQATT and CDR2 SNEGSKA (reference sequence). V was pared by 6 bases and J by 0 bases, with 12 bases of the junction left unmatched. CDR3 loop: CSAAPRTSGSLSTDTQYF. For the CDR3, the DNA is TGCAGTGCCGCCCCACGGACTAGCGGGAGTCTGAGCACAGATACGCAGTATTTT.

The chain recombines TRBV6-1 with TRBJ2-1; TRBD1 agrees at 7 bases. Germline CDR1 MNHNS, CDR2 SASEGT. Losses at the gene ends were 6 bases for V and 4 bases for J; bases not matched to a gene: 12. The CDR3 length is 16 residues. CDR3 DNA sequence: TGTGCCAGCAGAAGCGACAGGGTAGAGGGATACAATGAGCAGTTCTTC. Translation: CASRSDRVEGYNEQFF.

There are a few counts of this clonotype. The chain joins TRBV11-2 to TRBJ2-7, with 9 bases fitting TRBD2. The CDR3 runs to 18 residues. The J segment lost 6 bases and the V segment lost 2 bases, leaving 17 bases of the junction unmatched. CDR1 is SGHAT and CDR2 is FQNNGV in the germline V gene. The CDR3 nucleotides are TGTGCCAGCAGCTTATTAGCGGGAGCCTCTTTGAGTGTGTTCGAGCAGTACTTC. Its protein product is CASSLLAGASLSVFEQYF.

This clonotype has at least ten counts. CDR3 in amino acids: CASSFPTGNTQYF. Written as DNA, the CDR3 is TGTGCCAGCAGCTTCCCGACCGGGAACACGCAGTATTTT. The gene calls are TRBV3-1 and TRBJ2-3, with a weak D call TRBD2 (5 bases). CDR1 and CDR2 from the germline V gene are LGHDT and YNNKEL (reference sequence). The length of the CDR3 is 13 residues. Trimming shortened V by 5 bases and J by 9 bases, and 15 bases separated the two germline ends.

This clonotype was seen ten or more times. The genes are TRBV6-6 and TRBJ2-1; no firm D call. V was clipped by 0 bases and J by 6 bases, with 9 bases between them. Germline CDR1 and CDR2: MNHNY and SVGAGI (reference sequence). The CDR3 sequence is 14 residues long. CDR3 nucleotide sequence: TGTGCCAGCAGTTACTCAAGAACAGTCAATGAGCAGTTCTTC. It specifies CASSYSRTVNEQFF.

This clonotype was observed a few times. V is TRBV27 and J is TRBJ2-5, with TRBD2 as a possible D gene (7 bases). The CDR3 is made up of 14 amino acids. Looked up from germline, CDR1 is MNHEY and CDR2 is SMNVEV (reference sequence). Trimming took 7 bases from V and 4 from J, leaving 16 bases between them. The CDR3 DNA reads TGTGCCAGCATGAGAAGGGGGGGAGGAGAGACCCAGTACTTC. This translates into CASMRRGGGETQYF.

This clonotype was counted at least ten times. The genes are TRBV6-1 and TRBJ2-6; D perhaps matches TRBD2 (5 bases). Trimming took 6 bases from V and 6 from J, leaving 15 bases between them. Germline lookup yields CDR1 MNHNS and CDR2 SASEGT. This CDR3 has 15 amino acids. The CDR3 is CASSPRGGLANVLTF. CDR3 nucleotides: TGTGCCAGCAGCCCCAGAGGAGGCCTGGCCAACGTCCTGACTTTC.

Regarding this clonotype: A read error is likely, as this CDR3 ends without the conserved phenylalanine or tryptophan. The chain has TRBV20-1 and TRBJ2-5; D may be TRBD2 (7 bases). CDR1 DFQATT and CDR2 SNEGSKA come from the germline V gene (reference sequence). V was clipped by 1 base and J by 2 bases, with 20 bases between them. The CDR3 covers 17 residues. CDR3 protein: CSARALTGGGFQETQYL. The CDR3, as DNA: TGCAGTGCTAGAGCCCTGACGGGGGGCGGCTTTCAAGAGACCCAGTACCTC.

This clonotype occurred many times. The chain has TRBV12-5 and TRBJ1-2; the D is unclear. This CDR3 is built from 13 residues. Germline V CDR1 and CDR2: LGHNT, FRNRAP. Deletions cut 2 bases from V and 4 bases from J, with 8 bases between. The CDR3 region has the DNA TGTGCTAGTGGTTTGCCAGGTCGCTATGGCTACACCTTC. It translates to CASGLPGRYGYTF.

With regard to this clonotype: Just one base apart from a much larger clone, this may be a read error. V gene TRBV2 combines with J gene TRBJ1-3; D gene ambiguous. The CDR3 consists of 14 residues. V dropped 5 bases and J dropped 3 bases, with 11 bases sitting between them. The germline V gene has CDR1 SNHLY and CDR2 FYNNEI. The CDR3 nucleotides read TGTGCCAGCAGTTTCGTTAGCTTTGGAAACACCATATATTTT. This gives the protein CASSFVSFGNTIYF. The full variable domain, in which reference TRBV2 and TRBJ1-3 provide the parts outside the CDR3, is EPEVTQTPSHQVTQMGQEVILRCVPISNHLYFYWYRQILGQKVEFLVSFYNNEISEKSEIFDDQFSVERPDGSNFTLKIRSTKLEDSAMYFCASSFVSFGNTIYFGEGSWLTVV.

This clonotype was seen repeatedly, ten times or more. This chain connects TRBV7-9 to TRBJ2-7, with D perhaps TRBD1 (5 bases). CDR1 is SEHNR, CDR2 FQNEAQ, per germline (reference sequence). This CDR3 region has 14 residues. Trimming removed 5 bases at V and 0 bases at J, with 11 bases between. The CDR3 spells CASSDTGYSYEQYF. CDR3 sequence (DNA): TGTGCCAGCAGCGATACAGGATACTCCTACGAGCAGTACTTC.

The chain combines TRBV27 with TRBJ2-1; the match to TRBD2 covers 8 bases. J was trimmed by 1 base and V by 0 bases; bases with no gene match: 14. CDR3 size: 20 residues. Germline V CDR1 and CDR2: MNHEY, SMNVEV (reference sequence). The CDR3 nucleotides are TGTGCCAGCAGTTTATCGTATTTGGGCACACTAGCGGCGTCCTACAATGAGCAGTTCTTC. Its translation: CASSLSYLGTLAASYNEQFF.

The V gene is TRBV5-6, the J gene TRBJ1-5; TRBD1 is a possible D gene (5 bases). CDR3 length: 17 amino acids. Germline CDR1 and CDR2: SGHDT and YYEEEE. Trimming stripped 4 bases from V and 0 bases from J, with 17 bases between. The CDR3 protein is CASSTNRDGYSNQPQHF. The CDR3 coding sequence is TGTGCCAGCAGCACCAACCGGGACGGCTATAGCAATCAGCCCCAGCATTTT.

This clonotype was detected many times. The chain uses TRBV30 and TRBJ1-3, with 8 positions matching TRBD1. Germline loops: CDR1 GTSNPN, CDR2 SVGIG (reference sequence). V shed 3 bases, J shed 1 base, and the junction held 8 bases outside the gene matches. This CDR3 is 16 amino acids long. CDR3 in amino acids: CAWSVLTGGSGNTIYF. The CDR3 nucleotides read TGTGCCTGGAGCGTCCTAACAGGGGGGTCTGGAAACACCATATATTTT. Together with reference TRBV30 and TRBJ1-3, the CDR3 gives the full variable domain: SQTIHQWPATLVQPVGSPLSLECTVEGTSNPNLYWYRQAAGRGLQLLFYSVGIGQISSEVPQNLSASRPQDRQFILSSKKLLLSDSGFYLCAWSVLTGGSGNTIYFGEGSWLTVV.

This clonotype has a count of ten or more. The chain recombines TRBV27 with TRBJ1-1; perhaps TRBD1 as D (5 bases). The germline gives CDR1 MNHEY, CDR2 SMNVEV (reference sequence). V lost 1 base to trimming and J lost 6 bases, with 21 bases between them. The CDR3 spans 17 residues. For the CDR3, the DNA is TGTGCCAGCAGTTTATACCCGAGATCGGCAGCAGGGCCTGAAGCTTTCTTT. Translated: CASSLYPRSAAGPEAFF.

This rearrangement joins TRBV6-1 to TRBJ1-2, with 7 bases that match TRBD1. Germline V gene sequence: CDR1 MNHNS, CDR2 SASEGT. The CDR3 contains 18 residues. The J segment lost 4 bases and the V segment lost 2 bases, leaving 16 bases of the junction unmatched. CDR3: CASSETPQRTGDIYGYTF. The DNA for the CDR3 is TGTGCCAGCAGTGAAACCCCGCAGAGGACAGGAGACATCTATGGCTACACCTTC.

V usage is TRBV2 and J usage is TRBJ2-3; 7 nucleotides line up with TRBD2. This CDR3 comprises 16 residues. V lost 6 bases and J lost 2; bases outside the gene matches: 11. CDR1 and CDR2 (germline): SNHLY, FYNNEI. DNA of the CDR3: TGTGCCAGCAGGTGGATGGGGGAGGGCTTCACAGATACGCAGTATTTT. It specifies CASRWMGEGFTDTQYF.

The J gene is TRBJ2-6, the V gene TRBV30; D perhaps matches TRBD1 (6 bases). With 0 bases removed from V and 0 bases from J, the gap between germline ends came to 15 bases. This CDR3 is 18 amino acids long. CDR1 GTSNPN and CDR2 SVGIG come from the germline V gene (reference sequence). CDR3 sequence: CAWSVRGTPNSGANVLTF. As DNA, the CDR3 is TGTGCCTGGAGTGTACGAGGGACACCCAACTCTGGGGCCAACGTCCTGACTTTC.

The table lists this clonotype with many counts. The rearrangement joins TRBV27 to TRBJ2-7, with 7 nucleotides matching TRBD1. CDR3 length: 15 residues. V shed 6 bases, J shed 2 bases, and the junction held 10 bases outside the gene matches. CDR1 and CDR2 from the germline V gene are MNHEY and SMNVEV (reference sequence). This chain's CDR3 is CASSRMGQSAYEQYF. The CDR3 DNA is TGTGCCAGCAGCAGGATGGGACAGTCTGCCTACGAGCAGTACTTC.

This clonotype has ten or more counts. V usage is TRBV5-1 and J usage is TRBJ1-2, with D perhaps TRBD1 (5 bases). V lost 0 bases and J lost 2, with 11 bases in between. Germline CDR1 is SGHRS and CDR2 is YFSETQ. This CDR3 is 15 amino acids long. The CDR3 nucleotides are TGCGCCAGCAGCTTGGTCCCGACAGAAAACTATGGCTACACCTTC. Encoded protein: CASSLVPTENYGYTF.